A single sample gave rise to the 20 T cell receptor beta chains below, sequenced in a study of neurological immune-mediated disorders. TCRdb re-called the 5' RACE reads through MiXCR, storing one row per CDR3 protein. The sample contains about 38,000 distinct CDR3 sequences, about 4.4% of which appear only once. The sample taken for sequencing was CD4+ T cells from blood. All receptors derive from a man younger than 30 in good health.

The table lists this clonotype with many counts. This sequence joins TRBV18 and TRBJ2-7; TRBD2 matches at 8 bases. V dropped 1 base and J dropped 5; count of bases not matched to a gene: 7. Per germline, CDR1 KGHSH and CDR2 LQKENI. The CDR3 loop spans 15 amino acids. The CDR3 is CASSPRATGGDEQYF. The CDR3, as DNA: TGTGCCAGCTCACCACGGGCTACCGGGGGGGACGAGCAGTACTTC.

This clonotype has a count of ten or more. This sequence joins TRBV15 and TRBJ1-2; the D is unclear. CDR1 LNHNV and CDR2 YYDKDF come from the germline V gene (reference sequence). CDR3 size: 13 residues. With 1 base removed from V and 8 bases from J, the gap between germline ends came to 11 bases. The CDR3 DNA follows: TGTGCCACCAGCAGAGTTCGGGTTGGCGGCTACACCTTC. It translates to CATSRVRVGGYTF.

Ten or more counts support this clonotype. The chain employs TRBV3-1 and TRBJ1-1; no clear D. The CDR3 consists of 13 residues. Trimming cost V 3 bases and J 4 bases, with 9 bases left between them. Looked up from germline, CDR1 is LGHDT and CDR2 is YNNKEL (reference sequence). This chain's CDR3 is CASSQMGSTEAFF. CDR3 nucleotide sequence: TGTGCCAGCAGCCAGATGGGCAGCACTGAAGCTTTCTTT. The full variable domain, completed using reference TRBV3-1 and TRBJ1-1, is DTAVSQTPKYLVTQMGNDKSIKCEQNLGHDTMYWYKQDSKKFLKIMFSYNNKELIINETVPNRFSPKSPDKAHLNLHINSLELGDSAVYFCASSQMGSTEAFFGQGTRLTVV.

This clonotype was seen ten or more times. This sequence joins TRBV13 and TRBJ1-3, with a tentative D call TRBD1 (5 bases). Per germline, CDR1 PRHDT and CDR2 FYEKMQ (reference sequence). The germline V and J ends were trimmed by 5 bases and 4 bases, with 18 bases remaining between them. The CDR3 extends over 16 amino acids. The CDR3 DNA follows: TGTGCCAGCAGCCCTCGCCCGGGGGTATCGGGAAACACCATATATTTT. This encodes CASSPRPGVSGNTIYF. Based on the CDR3 plus reference TRBV13 and TRBJ1-3, the full variable domain is AAGVIQSPRHLIKEKRETATLKCYPIPRHDTVYWYQQGPGQDPQFLISFYEKMQSDKGSIPDRFSAQQFSDYHSELNMSSLELGDSALYFCASSPRPGVSGNTIYFGEGSWLTVV.

There are many counts of this clonotype. This chain connects TRBV20-1 to TRBJ1-1; the D is unclear. This CDR3 spans 15 amino acids. V was trimmed by 0 bases and J by 5 bases, leaving 16 bases between them. Germline V CDR1 and CDR2: DFQATT, SNEGSKA (reference sequence). Here the CDR3 DNA reads TGCAGTGCTAGAGATCCCCGTACGGGTTCAACTGAAGCTTTCTTT. Its protein is CSARDPRTGSTEAFF.

In the case of this clonotype: A much larger clone lies one base from this, so it may be a read error. This chain joins TRBV5-1 and TRBJ1-1, with 7 bases that match TRBD1. CDR3 length: 13 amino acids. Looked up from germline, CDR1 is SGHRS and CDR2 is YFSETQ. CDR3 sequence reads: CASSVGQATVAFF. The DNA for the CDR3 is TGCGCCAGCAGCGTTGGACAGGCCACTGTAGCTTTCTTT.

This clonotype was found many times. The rearrangement links TRBV7-8 to TRBJ2-5, with D possibly TRBD1 on 5 matching bases. Germline CDR1 and CDR2: SGHVS and FQNEAQ. The germline V and J ends were trimmed by 4 bases and 5 bases, with 14 bases remaining between them. The CDR3 loop spans 14 amino acids. The CDR3 nucleotides are TGTGCCAGCAGCTGGACATCGACCGTGGAGACCCAGTACTTC. It yields the protein CASSWTSTVETQYF.

This clonotype was observed many times. The rearrangement joins TRBV20-1 to TRBJ2-1, with TRBD2 matching over 10 bases. The CDR3 runs to 15 residues. From germline, CDR1 is DFQATT and CDR2 SNEGSKA (reference sequence). The V and J ends lost 2 bases and 5 bases, in that order; junction bases with no gene match: 6. The CDR3 loop is CSARSVAGGHNEQFF. As DNA, the CDR3 is TGCAGTGCTAGAAGTGTAGCGGGGGGTCACAATGAGCAGTTCTTC.

This clonotype was found many times. The chain is built from TRBV25-1 and TRBJ1-6, with 7 bases that match TRBD1. Losses at the gene ends were 4 bases for V and 5 bases for J; bases not matched to a gene: 2. CDR3 length equals 14 residues. The germline gives CDR1 MGHDK, CDR2 SYGVNS. CDR3 amino acids: CASSADRDNSPLHF. DNA for the CDR3: TGTGCCAGCAGTGCCGACAGGGATAATTCACCCCTCCACTTT.

In this sample, this clonotype turned up many times. The chain links TRBV12-3 or TRBV12-4 to TRBJ2-7; tentative D call: TRBD2 (5 bases). Trimming stripped 6 bases from V and 9 bases from J, with 15 bases between. The CDR3 loop spans 12 amino acids. In nucleotides, the CDR3 is TGTGCCAGCAGCCCGGGAATAGATCGGCAGTACTTC. This translates into CASSPGIDRQYF.

This clonotype was recorded at least ten times. The chain joins TRBV7-8 to TRBJ2-7, with D unresolved. Germline assignment: CDR1 SGHVS and CDR2 FQNEAQ. Trimming removed 0 bases from V and 3 bases from J, with 9 bases in between. The CDR3 sequence is 14 residues long. The CDR3 sequence is CASSLAFHIYEQYF. The CDR3 DNA sequence: TGTGCCAGCAGCTTAGCGTTCCATATCTACGAGCAGTACTTC.

This clonotype occurred many times. The chain carries TRBV20-1 and TRBJ2-7; 8 positions match TRBD1. The CDR3 extends over 14 amino acids. V was pared by 2 bases and J by 3 bases, with 6 bases of the junction left unmatched. The V gene's germline CDR1 is DFQATT and CDR2 SNEGSKA (reference sequence). The CDR3 is CSARLGTGHYEQYF. Written as DNA, the CDR3 is TGCAGTGCTAGATTGGGGACAGGCCACTACGAGCAGTACTTC.

This clonotype was recorded at least ten times. CDR3 sequence reads: CASSLLAGGDYEQYF. In nucleotides, the CDR3 is TGTGCCAGCAGCCTTCTAGCGGGGGGAGACTACGAGCAGTACTTC. The V and J genes are TRBV3-1 and TRBJ2-7; 11 bases are a match to TRBD2. Trimming cost V 4 bases and J 3 bases; bases outside gene matches: 5. Germline V gene lookup returns CDR1 LGHDT and CDR2 YNNKEL (reference sequence). This CDR3 is built from 15 residues.

The V and J genes are TRBV10-3 and TRBJ1-6; maybe TRBD1 (6 bases). The V end was cut by 2 bases, the J end by 9 bases, with 17 bases between. Germline loops: CDR1 ENHRY, CDR2 SYGVKD. The CDR3 extends over 16 amino acids. Here the CDR3 DNA reads TGTGCCATCAGTGAGACACGACAGGCCGCAGGTTCACCCCTCCACTTT. Translation gives CAISETRQAAGSPLHF.

This clonotype came up many times. The chain has TRBV5-1 and TRBJ2-7; D gene unclear. Trimming took 4 bases from V and 0 from J, leaving 14 bases between them. The CDR3 totals 15 residues. Germline assignment: CDR1 SGHRS and CDR2 YFSETQ. The chain's CDR3 is CASSDRTGLSYEQYF. CDR3 coding DNA: TGCGCCAGCAGCGACCGGACCGGCCTCTCCTACGAGCAGTACTTC. Together with reference TRBV5-1 and TRBJ2-7, the CDR3 gives the full variable domain: KAGVTQTPRYLIKTRGQQVTLSCSPISGHRSVSWYQQTPGQGLQFLFEYFSETQRNKGNFPGRFSGRQFSNSRSEMNVSTLELGDSALYLCASSDRTGLSYEQYFGPGTRLTVT.

This clonotype was found many times. The chain uses TRBV20-1 and TRBJ2-3; no firm D call. The V gene lost 0 bases and the J gene lost 1 base, with 8 bases spanning the gap. Germline assignment: CDR1 DFQATT and CDR2 SNEGSKA (reference sequence). This CDR3 contains 14 residues. Here the CDR3 DNA reads TGCAGTGCTAGAGATCAGGTGGGCACAGATACGCAGTATTTT. It specifies CSARDQVGTDTQYF.

In its sample, this clonotype was seen many times. This CDR3 is CASSVMGGEQYF. The DNA of the CDR3 is TGTGCCAGCAGCGTAATGGGGGGCGAGCAGTACTTC. The V gene is TRBV9, the J gene TRBJ2-7, with a weak D call TRBD2 (6 bases). Germline V CDR1 and CDR2: SGDLS, YYNGEE. The CDR3 length is 12 residues. Trimming left V 1 base short and J 6 bases short, with 8 bases between.

This clonotype came up many times. The chain carries TRBV5-1 and TRBJ1-2; D is unclear. Germline V gives CDR1 SGHRS, CDR2 YFSETQ. Trimming took off 2 bases at V and 0 bases at J, with 8 bases between the two ends. CDR3 length: 14 residues. In DNA, the CDR3 is TGCGCCAGCAGCTTTGCGGCAGCTAACTATGGCTACACCTTC. It translates to CASSFAAANYGYTF.

There are many counts of this clonotype. The rearrangement uses TRBV5-1 and TRBJ2-5, with a tentative D call TRBD2 (6 bases). This CDR3 has 15 residues. With 4 bases removed from V and 0 bases from J, the gap between germline ends came to 13 bases. Germline V gene lookup returns CDR1 SGHRS and CDR2 YFSETQ. The CDR3 bases are TGCGCCAGCAGCAGTCCCGGAGGGTACCAAGAGACCCAGTACTTC. Its translation is CASSSPGGYQETQYF.

Many counts were recorded for this clonotype. CDR3 sequence: CASSYARGGGEQYF. CDR3 DNA: TGTGCCAGCAGTTACGCCCGGGGTGGGGGCGAGCAGTACTTC. The chain links TRBV6-5 to TRBJ2-7; D possibly matches TRBD1 or TRBD2 (5 bases each). Per the germline V gene, CDR1 is MNHEY and CDR2 is SVGAGI. This CDR3 comprises 14 residues. V was cut by 2 bases and J by 6 bases, with 14 bases left in between.